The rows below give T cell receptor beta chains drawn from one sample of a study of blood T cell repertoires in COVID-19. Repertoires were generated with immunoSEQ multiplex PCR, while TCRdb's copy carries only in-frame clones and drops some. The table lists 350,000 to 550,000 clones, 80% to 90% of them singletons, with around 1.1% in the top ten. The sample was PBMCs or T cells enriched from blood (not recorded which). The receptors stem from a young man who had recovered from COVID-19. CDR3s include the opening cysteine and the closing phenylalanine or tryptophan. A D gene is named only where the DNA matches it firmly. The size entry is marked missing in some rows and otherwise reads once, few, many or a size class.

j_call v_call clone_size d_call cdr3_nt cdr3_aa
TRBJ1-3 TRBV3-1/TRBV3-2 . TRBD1 TGTGCCAGCAGCATTGGGACAGGGTTTTTTGGGAACACCATATATTTT CASSIGTGFFGNTIYF
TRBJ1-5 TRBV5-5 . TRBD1 TGTGCCAGCAGCCCTGGACAGGGGGAAGGTCAGCCCCAGCATTTT CASSPGQGEGQPQHF
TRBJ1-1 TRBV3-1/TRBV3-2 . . TGTGCCAGCAGCGCCGGGAAGGAAGCTTTCTTT CASSAGKEAFF
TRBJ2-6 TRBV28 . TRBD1 TGTGCCAGCAGGCCACAGGGGAACTCTGGGGCCAACGTCCTGACTTTC CASRPQGNSGANVLTF
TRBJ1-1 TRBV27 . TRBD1 TGTGCCAGCATTCTGGACAGGGGCAGTTTAGCTGAAGCTTTCTTT CASILDRGSLAEAFF
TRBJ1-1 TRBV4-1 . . TGCGCCAGCAGCCATAGGGGAACTGAAGCTTTCTTT CASSHRGTEAFF
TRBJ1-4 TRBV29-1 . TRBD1 TGCAGCGCCGAACAGGGGCGTGAAAAACTGTTTTTT CSAEQGREKLFF
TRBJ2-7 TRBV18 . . TGTGCCAGCTCACGGGTACTACCCGACGAGCAGTACTTC CASSRVLPDEQYF
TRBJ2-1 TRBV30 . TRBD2 TGTGCCTGGTCTTCCGGGACTAGCGGGTTAAATGAGCAGTTCTTC CAWSSGTSGLNEQFF
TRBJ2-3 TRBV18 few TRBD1 TGTGCCAGCTCACCACAGGGGGCCGGGGATACGCAGTATTTT CASSPQGAGDTQYF
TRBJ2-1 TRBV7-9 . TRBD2 TGTGCCAGCAGCTTAGCGGGACTAGCGGGAGTAAATGAGCAGTTCTTC CASSLAGLAGVNEQFF
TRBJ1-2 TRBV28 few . TGTGCCAGCACGAACAATCGGGGGACCCGGGGAAACTATGGCTACACCTTC CASTNNRGTRGNYGYTF
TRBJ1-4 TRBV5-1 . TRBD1 TGCGCCAGCAGCTCCGACAGGGTAGCTAATGAAAAACTGTTTTTT CASSSDRVANEKLFF
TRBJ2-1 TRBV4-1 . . TGCGCCAGCAGCCAAATCAGATACAATGAGCAGTTCTTC CASSQIRYNEQFF
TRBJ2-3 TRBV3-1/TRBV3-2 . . TGTGCCGTCCAAGGGAGTGATACGCAGTATTTT CAVQGSDTQYF
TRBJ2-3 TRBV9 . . TGTGCCAGCAGCGTAGGTGGCGGGCCTAGCACAGATACGCAGTATTTT CASSVGGGPSTDTQYF
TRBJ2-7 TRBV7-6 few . TGTGCCAGCAGCGCAAGGGACTCCGGCCCCTACGAGCAGTACTTC CASSARDSGPYEQYF
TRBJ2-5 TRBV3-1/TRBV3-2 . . TGTGCCAGCAGCCTTACAAGTGAGACCCAGTACTTC CASSLTSETQYF
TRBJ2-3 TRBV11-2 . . TGTGCCAGCAGCTCAGGCGCAGACACAGATACGCAGTATTTT CASSSGADTDTQYF
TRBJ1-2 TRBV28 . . TGTGCCAGCAGTTCAGACAGGTTGGGCTACACCTTC CASSSDRLGYTF
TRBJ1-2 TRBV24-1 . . TGTGCCACCAGTGAACCCGGCCGAGGGAACTATGGCTACACCTTC CATSEPGRGNYGYTF
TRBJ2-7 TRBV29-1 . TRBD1 TGCAGCGCAGGGACAGGAGGGGAGCAGTACTTC CSAGTGGEQYF
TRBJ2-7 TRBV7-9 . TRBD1 TGTGCCAGCAGCTTAGACCGGGACAGGGGTTTCCACGAGCAGTACTTC CASSLDRDRGFHEQYF
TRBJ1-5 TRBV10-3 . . TGTGCCATCAGTGAGTCAGGGGCGCTTCAGCCCCAGCATTTT CAISESGALQPQHF
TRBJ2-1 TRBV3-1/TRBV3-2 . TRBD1 TGTGCCCGCCGGGGGCGGGGCCCAGGGGGCGGCAATGAGCAGTTCTTC CARRGRGPGGGNEQFF
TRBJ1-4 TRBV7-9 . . TGTGCCAGCAGCTCATATGCGGACCCAGGGGAAAAACTGTTTTTT CASSSYADPGEKLFF
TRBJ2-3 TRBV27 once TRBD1 TGTGCCAGCGGCTCAGGGGGAAATACGCAGTATTTT CASGSGGNTQYF
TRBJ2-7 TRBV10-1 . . TGCGCCAGCAGTGAGTCGACAGTCGCTCCCTACGAGCAGTACTTC CASSESTVAPYEQYF
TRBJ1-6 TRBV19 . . TGTGCCAGTAGTACAACAGGAAGGGGAGGCTCACCCCTCCACTTT CASSTTGRGGSPLHF
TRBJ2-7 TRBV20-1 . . TGCAGTGGACAGGTGGTGCACGAGCAGTACTTC CSGQVVHEQYF
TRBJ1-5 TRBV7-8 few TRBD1 TGTGCCAGCAGCTTAGGGACAGGGAGGCCCAATCAGCCCCAGCATTTT CASSLGTGRPNQPQHF
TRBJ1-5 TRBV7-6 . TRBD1 TGTGCCAGCAGCAAATCCACAGGGGTAAATCAGCCCCAGCATTTT CASSKSTGVNQPQHF
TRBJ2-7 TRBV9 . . TGTGCCAGCAGCGTAGTCCCGGGGATTAACGAGCAGTACTTC CASSVVPGINEQYF
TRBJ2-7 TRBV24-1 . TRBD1 TGTGCCACCAGTGATACCCGGGACAGGGGCTACGAGCAGTACTTC CATSDTRDRGYEQYF
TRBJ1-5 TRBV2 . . TGTGCCAGCAGTGAGGTAGGGGCCCAGCATTTT CASSEVGAQHF
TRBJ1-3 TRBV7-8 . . TGTGCCAGCAGCGGGCGATTCCCTGGAAACACCATATATTTT CASSGRFPGNTIYF
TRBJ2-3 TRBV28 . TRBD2 TGTGCCAGCAGTTCCCCCCCCAGCGGGAGTGGGGATACGCAGTATTTT CASSSPPSGSGDTQYF
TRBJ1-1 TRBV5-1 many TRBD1 TGCGCCAGCAGCTCGACAGGGGGAGGCACTGAAGCTTTCTTT CASSSTGGGTEAFF
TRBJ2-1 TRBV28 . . TGTGCCAGCAGTTTATTATCAGGGCACCCCTACAATGAGCAGTTCTTC CASSLLSGHPYNEQFF
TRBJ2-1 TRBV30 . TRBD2 TGTGCCTGGAGTGTAGAGGAGCTAGCGGGACGAGGTGAGCAGTTCTTC CAWSVEELAGRGEQFF
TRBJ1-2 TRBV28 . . TGTGCCAGCAGTTTTAGACAAACTCGGAGGTATGGCTACACCTTC CASSFRQTRRYGYTF
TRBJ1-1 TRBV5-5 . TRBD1 TGTGCCAGCCGCGGGGACAGGGACACTGAAGCTTTCTTT CASRGDRDTEAFF
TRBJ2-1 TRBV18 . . TGTGCCAGCTCACCAGGGGGGTTATCCTACAATGAGCAGTTCTTC CASSPGGLSYNEQFF
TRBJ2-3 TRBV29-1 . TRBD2 TGCAGCGTTGAAAGGAGTAGCGGGAGCACAGATACGCAGTATTTT CSVERSSGSTDTQYF
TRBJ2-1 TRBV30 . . TGTGCCTGGAGCTTCTTGTCGGTTAATGAGCAGTTCTTC CAWSFLSVNEQFF
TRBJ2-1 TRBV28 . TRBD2 TGTGCCAGCAGTCCTCCTAGTAGCGGGGCCTTAGAAGATGAGCAGTTCTTC CASSPPSSGALEDEQFF
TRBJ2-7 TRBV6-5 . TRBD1 TGTGCCAGCAACAGACAGGGGGCCTCCTACGAGCAGTACTTC CASNRQGASYEQYF
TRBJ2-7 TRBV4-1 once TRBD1 TGCGCCAGCAGCCCAAGTCCGGGACAGGCCTACGAGCAGTACTTC CASSPSPGQAYEQYF
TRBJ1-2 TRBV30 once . TGTGCCTGGAGTGCGCAGGACAGTACCCTCTATGGCTACACCTTC CAWSAQDSTLYGYTF
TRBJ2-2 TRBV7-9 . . TGTGCCAGCAGTCCCCGGTGGCGCGGAACTGGGACCGGGGAGCTGTTTTTT CASSPRWRGTGTGELFF
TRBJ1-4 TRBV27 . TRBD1 TGTGCCAGCAGTTTAGGGACAGGGGAGAGTGAAAAACTGTTTTTT CASSLGTGESEKLFF
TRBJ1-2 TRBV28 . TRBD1 TGTGCCAGCAGTTTTGACAGGGGGGGGAATGGCTACACCTTC CASSFDRGGNGYTF
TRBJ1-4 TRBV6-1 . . TGTGCCAGCAGTGAACTTCCTGCGGCCGTAGGTGGTGAAAAACTGTTTTTT CASSELPAAVGGEKLFF
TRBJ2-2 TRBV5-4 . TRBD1 TGTGCCAGCAGCCCGGACAGGGGAACGAACACCGGGGAGCTGTTTTTT CASSPDRGTNTGELFF
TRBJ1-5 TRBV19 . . TGTGCCAGTAGGTCGGACATTAGCAATCAGCCCCAGCATTTT CASRSDISNQPQHF